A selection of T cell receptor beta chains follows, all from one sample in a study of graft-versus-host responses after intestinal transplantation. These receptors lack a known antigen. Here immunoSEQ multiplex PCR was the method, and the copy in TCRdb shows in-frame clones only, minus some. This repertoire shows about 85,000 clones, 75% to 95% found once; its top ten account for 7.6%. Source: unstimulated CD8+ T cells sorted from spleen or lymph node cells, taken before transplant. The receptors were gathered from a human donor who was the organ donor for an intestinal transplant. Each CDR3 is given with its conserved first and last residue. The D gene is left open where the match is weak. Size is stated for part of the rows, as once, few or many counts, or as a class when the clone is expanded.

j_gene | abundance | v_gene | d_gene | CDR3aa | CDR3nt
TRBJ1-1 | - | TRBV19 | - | CASSMVSNTEAFF | TGTGCCAGTAGTATGGTCTCGAACACTGAAGCTTTCTTT
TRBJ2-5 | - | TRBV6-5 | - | CASSLQETQYF | TGTGCCAGCAGTCTCCAAGAGACCCAGTACTTC
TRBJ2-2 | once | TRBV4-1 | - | CASSQDRSTGELFF | TGCGCCAGCAGCCAAGACCGATCGACCGGGGAGCTGTTTTTT
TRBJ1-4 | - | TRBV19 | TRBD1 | CASSGTGGPNEKLFF | TGTGCCAGTAGCGGGACAGGGGGCCCTAATGAAAAACTGTTTTTT
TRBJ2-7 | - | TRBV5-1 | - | CASSFRAGSYEQYF | TGCGCCAGCAGCTTCCGCGCTGGATCTTACGAGCAGTACTTC
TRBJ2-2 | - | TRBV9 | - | CASSVESGENTGELFF | TGTGCCAGCAGCGTAGAGTCAGGGGAAAACACCGGGGAGCTGTTTTTT
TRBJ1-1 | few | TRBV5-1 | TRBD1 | CASRSDRVLNTEAFF | TGCGCCAGCAGGTCAGACAGGGTCTTGAACACTGAAGCTTTCTTT
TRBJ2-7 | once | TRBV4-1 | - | CASSQVPQSEQYF | TGCGCCAGCAGCCAGGTTCCTCAATCCGAGCAGTACTTC
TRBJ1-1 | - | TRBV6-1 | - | CASRLNYRNTEAFF | TGTGCCAGCAGGCTAAATTACAGGAACACTGAAGCTTTCTTT
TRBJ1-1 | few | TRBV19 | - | CACTMNTEAFF | TGTGCCTGCACAATGAACACTGAAGCTTTCTTT
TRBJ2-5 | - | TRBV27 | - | CASSSTGPETQYF | TGTGCCAGCAGCAGTACGGGGCCAGAGACCCAGTACTTC
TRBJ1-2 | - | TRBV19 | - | CASSILQGLHLYGYTF | TGTGCCAGTAGTATACTCCAGGGGCTACACCTCTATGGCTACACCTTC
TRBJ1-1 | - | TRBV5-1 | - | CASMGGIMNTEAFF | TGCGCCAGCATGGGGGGAATCATGAACACTGAAGCTTTCTTT
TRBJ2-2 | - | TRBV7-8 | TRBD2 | CASSLGTSGTPGELFF | TGTGCCAGCAGCTTAGGGACTAGCGGTACCCCCGGGGAGCTGTTTTTT
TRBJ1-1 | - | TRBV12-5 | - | CASFESGGMNTEAFF | TGTGCTAGTTTCGAGTCGGGGGGAATGAACACTGAAGCTTTCTTT
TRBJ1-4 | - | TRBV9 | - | CASSAQTTSQNEKLFF | TGTGCCAGCAGCGCCCAAACGACATCTCAGAATGAAAAACTGTTTTTT
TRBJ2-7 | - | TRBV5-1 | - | CASSLYSVRAWMGSYEQYF | TGCGCCAGCAGCTTATATTCGGTTCGTGCATGGATGGGGTCCTACGAGCAGTACTTC
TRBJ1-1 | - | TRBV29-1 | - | CSASTTEAFF | TGCAGCGCCTCTACGACTGAAGCTTTCTTT
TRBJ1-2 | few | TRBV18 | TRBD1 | CASSPPDRVAGYTF | TGTGCCAGCTCACCACCCGACAGGGTAGCTGGCTACACCTTC
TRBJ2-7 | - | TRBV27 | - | CASSPIGGYEQYF | TGTGCCAGCAGTCCGATCGGAGGCTACGAGCAGTACTTC
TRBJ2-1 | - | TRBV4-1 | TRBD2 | CASSQFSGRADEQFF | TGCGCCAGCAGCCAATTTAGCGGGAGGGCTGATGAGCAGTTCTTC
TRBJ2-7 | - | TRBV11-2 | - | CASSLDPEQYF | TGTGCCAGCAGCTTAGACCCCGAGCAGTACTTC
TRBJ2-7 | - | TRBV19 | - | CASSSTDSYEQYF | TGTGCCAGTAGCTCCACAGACTCCTACGAGCAGTACTTC
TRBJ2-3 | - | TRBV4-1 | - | CASSQVWGEVRQYF | TGCGCCAGCAGCCAAGTATGGGGAGAGGTCAGGCAGTATTTT
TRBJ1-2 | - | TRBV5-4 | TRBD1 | CASSLGGRGVYGYTF | TGTGCCAGCAGCTTGGGCGGCAGGGGGGTTTATGGCTACACCTTC
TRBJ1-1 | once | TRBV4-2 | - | CASSPIGGTEAFF | TGTGCCAGCAGCCCAATAGGTGGGACAGAAGCTTTCTTT
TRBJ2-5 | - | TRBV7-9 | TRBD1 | CASSPRYPDRVEETQYF | TGTGCCAGCAGCCCCAGATATCCGGACAGGGTGGAAGAGACCCAGTACTTC
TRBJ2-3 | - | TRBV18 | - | CASSRPGDTQYF | TGTGCCAGCTCACGGCCCGGGGATACGCAGTATTTT
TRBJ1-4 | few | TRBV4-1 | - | CASSQDPAGPNEKLFF | TGCGCCAGCAGCCAAGATCCGGCGGGGCCTAATGAAAAACTGTTTTTT
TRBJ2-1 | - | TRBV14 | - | CASSQERMTQMSNNEQFF | TGTGCCAGCAGCCAAGAACGGATGACACAGATGTCGAACAATGAGCAGTTCTTC
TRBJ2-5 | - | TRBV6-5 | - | CASRIGQLQETQYF | TGTGCCAGCAGAATCGGGCAGTTACAAGAGACCCAGTACTTC
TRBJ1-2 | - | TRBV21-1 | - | CASSKDIVGRLNPNYGYTF | TGTGCCAGCAGCAAGGATATTGTCGGCAGACTAAACCCTAACTATGGCTACACCTTC
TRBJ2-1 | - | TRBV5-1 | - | CASSLALSDEQFF | TGCGCCAGCAGCTTGGCCCTGAGCGATGAGCAGTTCTTC
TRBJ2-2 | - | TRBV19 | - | CASSIAGTANTGELFF | TGTGCCAGTAGTATAGCCGGGACGGCCAACACCGGGGAGCTGTTTTTT
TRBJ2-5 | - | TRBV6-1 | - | CASSFPGFWETQYF | TGTGCCAGCAGTTTTCCGGGGTTCTGGGAGACCCAGTACTTC
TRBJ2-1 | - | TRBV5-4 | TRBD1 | CASSLRGRNNEQFF | TGTGCCAGCAGCCTCAGGGGGCGGAACAATGAGCAGTTCTTC
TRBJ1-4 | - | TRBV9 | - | CASSVGGGGGEKLFF | TGTGCCAGCAGCGTAGGGGGAGGGGGGGGTGAAAAACTGTTTTTT
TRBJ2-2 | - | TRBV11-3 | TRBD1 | CASSLGQGANPTGELFF | TGTGCCAGCAGCTTAGGGCAGGGGGCGAATCCAACCGGGGAGCTGTTTTTT
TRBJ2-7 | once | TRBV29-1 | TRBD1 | CSVVQGVLPDEQYF | TGCAGCGTTGTGCAGGGGGTCCTTCCAGACGAGCAGTACTTC
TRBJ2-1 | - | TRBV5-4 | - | CASSLGQHSYNEQFF | TGTGCCAGCAGCTTGGGACAGCACTCCTACAATGAGCAGTTCTTC
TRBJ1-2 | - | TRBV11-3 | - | CASSSRLGNYGYTF | TGTGCCAGCAGCTCCCGTTTGGGGAACTATGGCTACACCTTC